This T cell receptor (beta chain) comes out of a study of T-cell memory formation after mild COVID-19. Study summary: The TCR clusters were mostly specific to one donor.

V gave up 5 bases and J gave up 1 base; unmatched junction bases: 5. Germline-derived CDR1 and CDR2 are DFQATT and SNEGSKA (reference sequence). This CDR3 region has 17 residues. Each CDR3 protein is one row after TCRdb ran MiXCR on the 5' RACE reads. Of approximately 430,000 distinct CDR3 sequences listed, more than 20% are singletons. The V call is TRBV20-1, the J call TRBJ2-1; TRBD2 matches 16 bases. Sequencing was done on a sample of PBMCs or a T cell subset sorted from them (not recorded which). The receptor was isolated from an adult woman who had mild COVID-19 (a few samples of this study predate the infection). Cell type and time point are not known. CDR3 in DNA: TGCAGTGCTCCCGGGACTAGCGGGGGGGCGTCCTACAATGAGCAGTTCTTC. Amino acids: CSAPGTSGGASYNEQFF.